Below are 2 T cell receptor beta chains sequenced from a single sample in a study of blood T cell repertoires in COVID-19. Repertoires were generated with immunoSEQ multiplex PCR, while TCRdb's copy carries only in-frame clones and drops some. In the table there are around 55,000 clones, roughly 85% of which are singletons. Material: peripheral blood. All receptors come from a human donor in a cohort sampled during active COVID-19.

The CDR3 DNA sequence: TGTGCCAGCCTGGGACGAACAGGGACCGGGTATGGCTACACCTTC. This sequence encodes CASLGRTGTGYGYTF. The V call is TRBV6-5, the J call TRBJ1-2; maybe TRBD1 (6 bases). The length of the CDR3 is 15 residues. CDR1 MNHEY and CDR2 SVGAGI come from the germline V gene. Trimming cost V 8 bases and J 5 bases, with 21 bases left between them.

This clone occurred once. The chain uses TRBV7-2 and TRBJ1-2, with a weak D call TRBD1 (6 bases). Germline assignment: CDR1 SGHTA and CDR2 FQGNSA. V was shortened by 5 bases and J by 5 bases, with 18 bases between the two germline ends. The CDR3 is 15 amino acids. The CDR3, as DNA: TGTGCCAGCAGCCTAGGGCCAGGGGATTTTTATGGCTACACCTTC. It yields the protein CASSLGPGDFYGYTF.